This TCR beta chain was documented in a study of T-cell reconstitution after alpha-beta-depleted transplantation in children. CDR1 is SQVTM, CDR2 ANQGSEA, per germline. V was pared by 4 bases and J by 9 bases, with 18 bases between. This CDR3 has 13 amino acids. This clonotype was picked up many times. Preparation of the TCRbeta library used unique molecular identifiers. MiXCR was run by TCRdb on the PCR reads, yielding one entry per CDR3 protein. Seen here are roughly 220,000 distinct CDR3 sequences, 9.7% observed once, and the top ten hold about 4.9%. The specimen comprised PBMCs from the stem cell graft donor, sampled from the stem cell graft. The chain uses TRBV29-1 and TRBJ2-5, with TRBD2 as a possible D gene (6 bases). This sequence originates from a human donor who donated a stem cell graft to a child with SCID. The CDR3 loop reads CSVGLGGMVSQYF. As DNA, the CDR3 is TGCAGCGTTGGGCTCGGGGGAATGGTGTCCCAGTACTTC.